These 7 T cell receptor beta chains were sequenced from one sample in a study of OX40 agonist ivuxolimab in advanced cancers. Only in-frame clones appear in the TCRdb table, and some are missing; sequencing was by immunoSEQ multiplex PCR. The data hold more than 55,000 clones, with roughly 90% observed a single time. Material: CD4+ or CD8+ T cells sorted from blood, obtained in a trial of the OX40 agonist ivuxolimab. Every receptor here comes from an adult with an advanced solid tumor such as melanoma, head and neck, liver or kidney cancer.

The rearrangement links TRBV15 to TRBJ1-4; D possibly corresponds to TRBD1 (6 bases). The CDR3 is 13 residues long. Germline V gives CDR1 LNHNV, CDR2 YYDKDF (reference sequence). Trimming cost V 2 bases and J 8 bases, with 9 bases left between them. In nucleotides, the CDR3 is TGTGCCACCAGCAGAATCAGGGGAGAAAAACTGTTTTTT. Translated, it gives CATSRIRGEKLFF.

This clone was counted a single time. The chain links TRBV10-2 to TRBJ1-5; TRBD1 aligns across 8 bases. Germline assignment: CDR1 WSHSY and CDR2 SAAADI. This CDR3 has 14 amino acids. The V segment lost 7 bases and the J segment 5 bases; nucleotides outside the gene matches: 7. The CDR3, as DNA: TGCGCCAGCAATGGACAGGGCACACATCAGCCCCAGCATTTT. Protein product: CASNGQGTHQPQHF.

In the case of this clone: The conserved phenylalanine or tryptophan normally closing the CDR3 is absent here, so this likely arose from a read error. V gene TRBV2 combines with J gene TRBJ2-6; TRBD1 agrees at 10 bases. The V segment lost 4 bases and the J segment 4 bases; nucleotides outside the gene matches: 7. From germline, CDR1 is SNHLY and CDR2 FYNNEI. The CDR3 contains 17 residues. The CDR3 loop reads CASSGQGAGYGANVLTL. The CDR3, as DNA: TGTGCCAGCAGTGGACAGGGGGCAGGGTACGGGGCCAACGTCCTGACTCTC.

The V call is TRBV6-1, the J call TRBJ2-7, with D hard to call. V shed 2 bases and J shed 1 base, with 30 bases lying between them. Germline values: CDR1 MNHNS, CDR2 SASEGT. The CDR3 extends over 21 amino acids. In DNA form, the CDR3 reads TGTGCCAGCAGTGAATTCGAAGATCCTATAGGAGAACAGAGTAGGTCCTACGAGCAGTACTTC. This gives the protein CASSEFEDPIGEQSRSYEQYF.

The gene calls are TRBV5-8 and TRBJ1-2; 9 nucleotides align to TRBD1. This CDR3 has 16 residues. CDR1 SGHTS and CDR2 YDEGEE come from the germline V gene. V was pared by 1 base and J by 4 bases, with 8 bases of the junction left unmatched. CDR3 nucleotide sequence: TGTGCCAGCAGCTTGAGGGCCCCGGGACAGGGCTATGGCTACACCTTC. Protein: CASSLRAPGQGYGYTF.

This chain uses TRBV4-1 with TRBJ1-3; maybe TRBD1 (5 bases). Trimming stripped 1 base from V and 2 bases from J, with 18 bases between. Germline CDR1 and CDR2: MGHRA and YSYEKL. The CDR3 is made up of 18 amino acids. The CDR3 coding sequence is TGCGCCAGCAGCCAAGTTGCAGGCCGATTAGGGGCTGGAAACACCATATATTTT. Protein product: CASSQVAGRLGAGNTIYF.

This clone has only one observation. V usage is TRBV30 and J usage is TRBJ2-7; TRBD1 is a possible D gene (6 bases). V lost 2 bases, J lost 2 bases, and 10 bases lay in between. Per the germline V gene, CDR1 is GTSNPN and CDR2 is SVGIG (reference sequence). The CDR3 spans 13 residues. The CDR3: CAWSFGQPYEQYF. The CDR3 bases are TGTGCCTGGAGTTTCGGACAGCCCTACGAGCAGTACTTC.